This T cell receptor beta chain was identified in a study of blood T cell repertoires in COVID-19. Study overall: The samples span acute and convalescent COVID-19 from the United States, Italy and Spain. PBMCs, B-cell-depleted T cells, or T cells provided the cDNA or gDNA that made up the material.

Clones were read by immunoSEQ multiplex PCR, and TCRdb kept only the in-frame ones, dropping some. The table lists 140,000 to 150,000 clones, more than 80% of them singletons, with about 4.4% in the top ten. The source is a man aged 45 to 65 who had recovered from COVID-19. The sample comprised PBMCs or T cells enriched from blood (not recorded which).

CDR3 residues: CASSMGEGWDYGYTF. As DNA, the CDR3 is TGTGCCAGCAGCATGGGGGAGGGATGGGACTATGGCTACACCTTC. The gene calls are TRBV9 and TRBJ1-2; TRBD1 might be the D (5 bases). The CDR3 is 15 residues long. Looked up from germline, CDR1 is SGDLS and CDR2 is YYNGEE. The V end was cut by 4 bases, the J end by 3 bases, with 16 bases between.